The 26 T cell receptor beta chains listed next were all sequenced from one sample in a study of human T cells and chemical hapten exposure. Unseparated into fractions, whole blood served as the source from which total RNA was extracted. A single record per CDR3 protein comes from TCRdb applying MiXCR to the 5' RACE reads. Of 110,000 or so distinct CDR3 sequences listed, roughly 19% were seen once; the top ten hold 2.5% to 3.5%. These receptors all come from a human donor in good health.

V usage is TRBV10-3 and J usage is TRBJ2-7; tentatively, D is TRBD2 (5 bases). The CDR3 length is 14 residues. The ends were cut back, 3 bases at V and 5 bases at J, with 14 bases in the middle. Germline CDR1 reads ENHRY; CDR2 reads SYGVKD. The CDR3 protein is CAISEGLLGNEQYF. In nucleotides, the CDR3 is TGTGCCATCAGTGAAGGACTGCTCGGGAACGAGCAGTACTTC.

The chain carries TRBV7-2 and TRBJ2-2, with D possibly being TRBD1 (6 bases). This CDR3 spans 17 amino acids. Deletions cut 3 bases from V and 6 bases from J, with 20 bases between. Germline V gene sequence: CDR1 SGHTA, CDR2 FQGNSA. Written as DNA, the CDR3 is TGTGCCAGCAGCTTGGGCTCCGGGACAAAGAAGGCCGGGGAGCTGTTTTTT. Amino acid sequence: CASSLGSGTKKAGELFF.

Here the CDR3 DNA reads TGTGCCAGCAGTTTAAGGGACGCGAGCTCCTACAATGAGCAGTTCTTC. Its protein is CASSLRDASSYNEQFF. J is TRBJ2-1 and V is TRBV28; D may correspond to TRBD1 or TRBD2 (5 bases each). Germline-derived CDR1 and CDR2 are MDHEN and SYDVKM. V was pared by 2 bases and J by 0 bases, with 11 bases between. The CDR3 covers 16 residues.

A few counts support this clonotype. The V and J genes are TRBV5-6 and TRBJ1-4, with D perhaps TRBD1 (6 bases). The CDR3 has 15 residues. V lost 1 base and J 2 bases, leaving 9 bases between the germline ends. From germline, CDR1 is SGHDT and CDR2 YYEEEE. This CDR3 reads CASSLRTGTNEKLFF. The CDR3 DNA reads as TGTGCCAGCAGCTTGAGAACAGGGACTAATGAAAAACTGTTTTTT.

This clonotype has a single count. The rearrangement uses TRBV27 and TRBJ2-5, with TRBD1 matching 9 bases. From germline, CDR1 is MNHEY and CDR2 SMNVEV (reference sequence). This CDR3 is 16 amino acids long. The ends lost 3 bases at V and 0 bases at J; junction bases unmatched: 5. CDR3: CASSFLGQGNQETQYF. The CDR3, as DNA: TGTGCCAGCAGTTTTTTGGGACAGGGCAACCAAGAGACCCAGTACTTC.

The DNA of the CDR3 is TGTGCCGTCGAGCAGGGCAATCAGCCCCAGCATTTT. Its translation is CAVEQGNQPQHF. The chain uses TRBV28 and TRBJ1-5; D is unclear. The CDR3 consists of 12 residues. CDR1 is MDHEN and CDR2 is SYDVKM in the germline V gene. Trimming cost V 11 bases and J 2 bases, with 10 bases left between them.

The chain employs TRBV10-3 and TRBJ1-2; D is possibly TRBD1 (5 bases). Germline CDR1 ENHRY, CDR2 SYGVKD. Trimming cost V 2 bases and J 3 bases, with 7 bases left between them. The CDR3 runs to 13 residues. This CDR3 reads CAISETGDYGYTF. CDR3 bases: TGTGCCATCAGTGAGACAGGAGACTATGGCTACACCTTC.

The chain is built from TRBV20-1 and TRBJ2-7; 7 positions agree with TRBD2. This CDR3 spans 15 amino acids. The V gene's germline CDR1 is DFQATT and CDR2 SNEGSKA (reference sequence). V shed 3 bases and J 2 bases; nucleotides not matched to a gene: 10. The CDR3 protein is CSARLAGYRTYEQYF. The CDR3 region has the DNA TGCAGTGCTAGGTTAGCGGGCTATAGAACCTACGAGCAGTACTTC.

V usage is TRBV7-8 and J usage is TRBJ2-7; 9 bases map to TRBD2. Germline lookup yields CDR1 SGHVS and CDR2 FQNEAQ. This CDR3 is 15 amino acids long. After removal of 2 bases from V and 4 bases from J, the junction contained 6 bases not matched to a gene. In DNA form, the CDR3 reads TGTGCCAGCAGCTTAACTAGCGGGTTCGTATACGAGCAGTACTTC. Protein product: CASSLTSGFVYEQYF. The entire variable domain, with the rest obtained from reference TRBV7-8 and TRBJ2-7, is as follows: GAGVSQSPRYKVAKRGQDVALRCDPISGHVSLFWYQQALGQGPEFLTYFQNEAQLDKSGLPSDRFFAERPEGSVSTLKIQRTQQEDSAVYLCASSLTSGFVYEQYFGPGTRLTVT.

The V and J genes are TRBV24-1 and TRBJ1-2; D call uncertain. Looked up from germline, CDR1 is KGHDR and CDR2 is SFDVKD. This CDR3 has 15 residues. V dropped 5 bases and J dropped 3 bases, with 15 bases sitting between them. CDR3 sequence reads: CATSAAHATDYGYTF. CDR3 in DNA: TGTGCCACCAGTGCCGCCCACGCCACCGACTATGGCTACACCTTC.

The chain employs TRBV7-2 and TRBJ2-1, with 8 bases lining up with TRBD2. The CDR3 consists of 17 residues. V lost 1 base to trimming and J lost 8 bases; unmatched junction nucleotides: 13. CDR1 and CDR2 from the germline V gene are SGHTA and FQGNSA. This chain's CDR3 is CASSLVRDSSGGDEQFF. For the CDR3, the DNA is TGTGCCAGCAGCTTAGTGAGAGACAGCTCGGGAGGGGATGAGCAGTTCTTC.

This rearrangement joins TRBV3-1 to TRBJ2-1, with TRBD2 matching 10 bases. J gave up 6 bases and V 0 bases, and 5 bases lay outside the gene matches. CDR3 length equals 16 residues. Germline V CDR1 and CDR2: LGHDT, YNNKEL (reference sequence). For the CDR3, the DNA is TGTGCCAGCAGCCAAGATCCTAGCGGGAGTTCCAATGAGCAGTTCTTC. It yields the protein CASSQDPSGSSNEQFF.

The chain links TRBV12-3 or TRBV12-4 to TRBJ2-2; weak D call: TRBD2 (5 bases). This CDR3 region has 14 residues. Trimming shortened V by 6 bases and J by 2 bases, and 10 bases separated the two germline ends. The CDR3 DNA follows: TGTGCCAGCAGGCGGACTCAAAACACCGGGGAGCTGTTTTTT. Protein: CASRRTQNTGELFF.

The chain employs TRBV27 and TRBJ1-3; D perhaps matches TRBD1 (5 bases). The germline V gene encodes CDR1 MNHEY and CDR2 SMNVEV (reference sequence). The CDR3 totals 13 residues. The V and J ends lost 4 bases and 2 bases respectively, with 6 bases between them. The CDR3 region is CASSSTAGNTIYF. The CDR3 coding sequence is TGTGCCAGCAGTTCGACAGCTGGAAACACCATATATTTT.

This chain joins TRBV14 and TRBJ1-4, with D unresolved. V lost 1 base, J lost 6 bases, and 9 bases lay in between. CDR3 size: 14 residues. CDR1 is SGHDN and CDR2 is FVKESK in the germline V gene. Here the CDR3 DNA reads TGTGCCAGCAGCCAAGCACGACCGTATGAAAAACTGTTTTTT. Translating gives CASSQARPYEKLFF.

This chain uses TRBV4-1 with TRBJ2-5; D may be TRBD2 (6 bases). This CDR3 comprises 15 residues. The ends were cut back, 4 bases at V and 5 bases at J, with 17 bases in the middle. Germline CDR1 is MGHRA and CDR2 is YSYEKL. The CDR3 nucleotides are TGCGCCAGCAGCCTGGGGACTGGCTCGGGGGAGACCCAGTACTTC. Translated, it gives CASSLGTGSGETQYF.

This chain joins TRBV7-8 and TRBJ2-2; the D gene is possibly TRBD2 (5 bases). Trimming left V 6 bases short and J 6 bases short, with 23 bases between. Germline values: CDR1 SGHVS, CDR2 FQNEAQ. This CDR3 region has 17 residues. CDR3 sequence (DNA): TGTGCCAGCAGTGCCACTCGGATACTAGGAGGCGCCGGGGAGCTGTTTTTT. Protein sequence: CASSATRILGGAGELFF.

The V and J genes are TRBV4-1 and TRBJ2-1, with 11 bases that match TRBD2. CDR1 is MGHRA and CDR2 is YSYEKL in the germline V gene. The CDR3 contains 18 residues. Trimming at V came to 3 bases and at J to 1 base, leaving 8 bases not matched to a gene. This CDR3 reads CASSQVTSGNPSYNEQFF. The CDR3, as DNA: TGCGCCAGCAGCCAGGTGACTAGCGGGAACCCTTCCTACAATGAGCAGTTCTTC.

This clonotype was counted between two and nine times. The genes are TRBV6-5 and TRBJ2-7, with D unclear. The V and J ends lost 3 bases and 1 base respectively, with 13 bases between them. The CDR3 sequence is 15 residues long. Germline CDR1 reads MNHEY; CDR2 reads SVGAGI. As DNA, the CDR3 is TGTGCCAGCAGTTATGCTGAACGGCAGTCCTACGAGCAGTACTTC. It yields the protein CASSYAERQSYEQYF.

The chain couples TRBV9 to TRBJ1-1; D is possibly TRBD1 (5 bases). CDR3 length: 13 amino acids. CDR1 is SGDLS and CDR2 is YYNGEE in the germline V gene. Trimming took 3 bases from V and 7 from J, leaving 13 bases between them. CDR3 amino acids: CASSAGGGNEAFF. DNA of the CDR3: TGTGCCAGCAGCGCCGGGGGAGGGAATGAAGCTTTCTTT.

This clonotype was picked up a small number of times. The chain combines TRBV2 with TRBJ2-2; D not certain. CDR1 and CDR2 from the germline V gene are SNHLY and FYNNEI. CDR3 size: 15 residues. V lost 4 bases and J 2 bases, leaving 11 bases between the germline ends. CDR3 in amino acids: CASSARAANTGELFF. CDR3 nucleotide sequence: TGTGCCAGCAGTGCCCGGGCAGCCAACACCGGGGAGCTGTTTTTT.

This clonotype was seen many times. V gene TRBV7-2 combines with J gene TRBJ2-5, with TRBD2 matching over 8 bases. V was pared by 8 bases and J by 3 bases, with 5 bases of the junction left unmatched. Germline-derived CDR1 and CDR2 are SGHTA and FQGNSA. The CDR3 sequence is 13 residues long. Here the CDR3 reads CASRAGVKETQYF. The CDR3 DNA follows: TGTGCCAGCCGAGCGGGAGTAAAAGAGACCCAGTACTTC.

This chain links TRBV25-1 with TRBJ1-6; D call uncertain. This CDR3 is 15 amino acids long. The ends were cut back, 3 bases at V and 9 bases at J, with 15 bases in the middle. The germline V gene has CDR1 MGHDK and CDR2 SYGVNS. CDR3 in DNA: TGTGCCAGCAGTGACGCCGGGCCTCTTACTTCACCCCTCCACTTT. Translation gives CASSDAGPLTSPLHF.

This clonotype was counted between two and nine times. This chain connects TRBV7-9 to TRBJ1-1, with TRBD1 identical over 8 bases. Germline V gene data show CDR1 as SEHNR and CDR2 as FQNEAQ (reference sequence). V gave up 5 bases and J gave up 4 bases; unmatched junction bases: 6. This CDR3 region has 14 residues. The CDR3 sequence: CASSHGQGSTEAFF. The CDR3 DNA reads as TGTGCCAGCAGCCATGGACAGGGCTCCACTGAAGCTTTCTTT.

This clonotype was seen more than once but under ten times. J is TRBJ2-1 and V is TRBV6-2 or TRBV6-3; maybe TRBD2 (6 bases). With 5 bases removed from V and 2 bases from J, the gap between germline ends came to 28 bases. Germline values: CDR1 MNHEY, CDR2 SVGEGT. The CDR3 is 20 amino acids. The DNA of the CDR3 is TGTGCCAGCAGTCACGGCTACGGCAGTAAGGGAGGTCGGGCCTACAATGAGCAGTTCTTC. Residues: CASSHGYGSKGGRAYNEQFF.

The sample holds a few counts of this clonotype. The chain is built from TRBV7-3 and TRBJ2-1; no definite D call. The CDR3 runs to 12 residues. Germline V gives CDR1 SGHTA, CDR2 FQGTGA. Trimming shortened V by 4 bases and J by 9 bases, and 10 bases separated the two germline ends. The CDR3 DNA sequence: TGTGCCAGCAGCTCTTACTGGGGTGAGCAGTTCTTC. Translation: CASSSYWGEQFF.